The following is a TCR beta chain sequence with its context. In the PCR, 60 Vbeta and 13 Jbeta primers were used. Clones were sequenced by immunoSEQ multiplex PCR, and TCRdb holds only the in-frame ones, with some missing. The sample lists approximately 190,000 clones, 80% to 90% occurring once. The length of the CDR3 is 15 residues. V lost 5 bases, J lost 5 bases, and 8 bases stayed unmatched. The germline V gene has CDR1 MNHEY and CDR2 SMNVEV (reference sequence). This record belongs to a study of cytomegalovirus exposure and HLA in healthy donors. V is TRBV27 and J is TRBJ2-7, with TRBD2 matching over 11 bases. Sequenced: PBMCs. The receptor's source is a middle-aged man in good health and CMV-seropositive. This CDR3 is CASSPTSGRQHEQYF. The CDR3 DNA sequence: TGTGCCAGCAGTCCCACTAGCGGGAGACAGCACGAGCAGTACTTC.